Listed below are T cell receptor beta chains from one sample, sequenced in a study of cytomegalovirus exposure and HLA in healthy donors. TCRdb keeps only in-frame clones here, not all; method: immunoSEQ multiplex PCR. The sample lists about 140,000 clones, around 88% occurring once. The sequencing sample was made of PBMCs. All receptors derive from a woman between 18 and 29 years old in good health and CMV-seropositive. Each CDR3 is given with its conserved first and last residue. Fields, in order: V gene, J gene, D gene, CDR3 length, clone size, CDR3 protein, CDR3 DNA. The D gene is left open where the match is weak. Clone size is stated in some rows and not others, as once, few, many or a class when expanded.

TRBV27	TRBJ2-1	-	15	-	CASSLLGQLVNEQFF	TGTGCCAGCAGTTTATTAGGACAGTTAGTAAATGAGCAGTTCTTC
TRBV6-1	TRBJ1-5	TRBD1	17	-	CASSVGTDYHSNQPQHF	TGTGCCAGCAGTGTAGGGACAGACTACCATAGCAATCAGCCCCAGCATTTT
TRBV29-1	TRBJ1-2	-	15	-	CSVEDEAGLNYGYTF	TGCAGCGTTGAAGATGAGGCAGGGCTTAACTATGGCTACACCTTC
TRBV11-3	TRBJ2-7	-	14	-	CASSLTGSYSEQYF	TGTGCCAGCAGCTTGACTGGAAGTTATAGCGAGCAGTACTTC
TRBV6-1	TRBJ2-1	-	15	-	CASTQDSSSYNEQFF	TGTGCCAGCACCCAGGACAGCAGCTCCTACAATGAGCAGTTCTTC
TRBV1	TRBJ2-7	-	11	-	CTTPGSYEQYF	TGCACCACCCCAGGGTCGTACGAGCAGTACTTC
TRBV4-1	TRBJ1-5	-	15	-	CASSQVGSSDQPQHF	TGCGCCAGCAGCCAAGTGGGGAGTTCAGATCAGCCCCAGCATTTT
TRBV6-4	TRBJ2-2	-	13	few	CASSGTNTGELFF	TGTGCCAGCAGTGGGACAAACACCGGGGAGCTGTTTTTT
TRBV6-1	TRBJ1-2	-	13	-	CASSETQVHGYTF	TGTGCCAGCAGTGAAACCCAGGTCCATGGCTACACCTTC
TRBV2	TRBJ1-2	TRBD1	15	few	CASRLDRGQGDGYTF	TGTGCCAGCAGACTCGACAGGGGGCAAGGAGATGGCTACACCTTC
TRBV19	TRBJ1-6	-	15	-	CASSTGQRTNSPLHF	TGTGCCAGTAGTACGGGCCAACGGACAAATTCACCCCTCCACTTT
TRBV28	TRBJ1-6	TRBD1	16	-	CASSLFQGANNSPLHF	TGTGCCAGCAGTTTATTTCAGGGGGCAAATAATTCACCCCTCCACTTT
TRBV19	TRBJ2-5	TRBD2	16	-	CASSISASGGQETQYF	TGTGCCAGTAGTATATCGGCTAGCGGGGGCCAAGAGACCCAGTACTTC
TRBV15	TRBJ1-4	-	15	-	CATSRGAVGREKLFF	TGTGCCACCAGCAGAGGGGCAGTGGGGCGGGAAAAACTGTTTTTT